The rows below give T cell receptor beta chains drawn from one sample of a study of blood T cells in healthy people across ages. TCRdb used MiXCR to reprocess the 5' RACE reads, holding one entry per CDR3 protein. The sample includes about 1,600,000 distinct CDR3 sequences, around 39% of them seen just once. The source material was blood. These receptors were taken from a woman aged 18-29 years in good health. Each CDR3 is given with its conserved first and last residue. The order of the fields is D gene, V gene, clone size, J gene, CDR3 protein, CDR3 DNA. A D gene is named only where the DNA matches it firmly. Not all rows give a size; the values are once, few, many and, for expanded clones, a class.

D: TRBD2
V: TRBV20-1
size: few
J: TRBJ2-1
CDR3: CRIAGSNNEQFF
DNA: TGCAGGATAGCGGGGAGCAACAATGAGCAGTTCTTC

D: -
V: TRBV25-1
size: -
J: TRBJ1-2
CDR3: CASGGSTNYGYTF
DNA: TGTGCCAGTGGGGGGTCAACTAACTATGGCTACACCTTC

D: TRBD1
V: TRBV2
size: -
J: TRBJ2-5
CDR3: CASSVHYVGTGEETQYF
DNA: TGTGCCAGCAGTGTTCATTATGTAGGGACAGGGGAAGAGACCCAGTACTTC

D: -
V: TRBV7-2
size: many
J: TRBJ2-3
CDR3: CASSFSRTDTQYF
DNA: TGTGCCAGCAGCTTCTCCCGCACAGATACGCAGTATTTT

D: TRBD1
V: TRBV6-1
size: -
J: TRBJ2-7
CDR3: CASGIGQGGHEQYF
DNA: TGTGCCAGCGGAATAGGACAGGGCGGTCACGAGCAGTACTTC

D: TRBD2
V: TRBV5-1
size: few
J: TRBJ2-3
CDR3: CASSLGLAGGPSVSDTQYF
DNA: TGCGCCAGCAGCTTGGGACTAGCGGGAGGCCCTTCAGTCTCAGATACGCAGTATTTT

D: -
V: TRBV7-9
size: -
J: TRBJ2-5
CDR3: CTSSLGPLVVDGQYF
DNA: TGTACCAGCAGCTTAGGCCCGTTGGTCGTTGACGGGCAGTACTTC

D: TRBD1
V: TRBV20-1
size: -
J: TRBJ2-3
CDR3: CSARETGYTDTQYF
DNA: TGCAGTGCTAGAGAGACAGGGTACACAGATACGCAGTATTTT

D: -
V: TRBV12-3/TRBV12-4
size: -
J: TRBJ2-2
CDR3: CASSFDGTNTGELFF
DNA: TGTGCCAGCAGTTTTGACGGGACGAACACCGGGGAGCTGTTTTTT

D: -
V: TRBV4-1
size: many
J: TRBJ2-3
CDR3: CASSQSGDPYTQYF
DNA: TGCGCCAGCAGCCAAAGCGGAGATCCTTATACGCAGTATTTT

D: -
V: TRBV4-1
size: -
J: TRBJ1-2
CDR3: CASSRLRGPMGGYTF
DNA: TGCGCCAGCAGCCGACTTAGAGGGCCAATGGGGGGCTACACCTTC

D: TRBD1
V: TRBV29-1
size: -
J: TRBJ2-7
CDR3: CSVTGGTDYEQYF
DNA: TGCAGCGTCACAGGGGGCACTGACTACGAGCAGTACTTC

D: TRBD2
V: TRBV7-2
size: -
J: TRBJ2-2
CDR3: CASSLAIGSGGPTGELFF
DNA: TGTGCCAGCAGCTTAGCGATAGGTAGCGGGGGACCCACCGGGGAGCTGTTTTTT

D: TRBD1
V: TRBV3-1
size: few
J: TRBJ2-1
CDR3: CASSRPGQGRNEQFF
DNA: TGTGCCAGCAGCCGTCCGGGACAGGGAAGAAATGAGCAGTTCTTC

D: -
V: TRBV4-1
size: once
J: TRBJ2-1
CDR3: CASSQASERPWSEQFF
DNA: TGCGCCAGCAGCCAAGCATCCGAACGGCCTTGGAGTGAGCAGTTCTTC

D: -
V: TRBV7-8
size: -
J: TRBJ1-6
CDR3: CASSLRGISSYNSPLHF
DNA: TGTGCCAGCAGCTTACGAGGAATCAGCTCCTATAATTCACCCCTCCACTTT

D: TRBD2
V: TRBV6-5
size: few
J: TRBJ2-3
CDR3: CASSYSPWTSGFSTDTQYF
DNA: TGTGCCAGCAGTTACTCTCCTTGGACTAGCGGATTTAGCACAGATACGCAGTATTTT

D: -
V: TRBV4-2
size: -
J: TRBJ1-5
CDR3: CASSPSLGRSNQPQHF
DNA: TGTGCCAGCAGCCCTTCCCTTGGGCGGAGCAATCAGCCCCAGCATTTT

D: -
V: TRBV20-1
size: -
J: TRBJ2-7
CDR3: CSADWDSGITYEQYF
DNA: TGCAGTGCTGACTGGGACTCGGGAATAACCTACGAGCAGTACTTC

D: -
V: TRBV7-2
size: -
J: TRBJ1-5
CDR3: CASSPQGQSNQPQHF
DNA: TGTGCCAGCAGCCCCCAGGGGCAGAGCAATCAGCCCCAGCATTTT

D: TRBD1
V: TRBV12-3/TRBV12-4
size: few
J: TRBJ1-2
CDR3: CASSFERTGRDGYTF
DNA: TGTGCCAGCAGTTTTGAGAGGACAGGGAGGGATGGCTACACCTTC

D: -
V: TRBV28
size: -
J: TRBJ1-5
CDR3: CASIGQPNQPQHF
DNA: TGTGCCAGCATAGGACAACCTAATCAGCCCCAGCATTTT

D: -
V: TRBV3-1
size: -
J: TRBJ2-5
CDR3: CASSPSGAGSETQYF
DNA: TGTGCCAGCAGCCCGTCTGGGGCAGGATCGGAGACCCAGTACTTC

D: -
V: TRBV9
size: -
J: TRBJ2-3
CDR3: CASTPGDESSSGSQYF
DNA: TGTGCCAGCACCCCGGGGGACGAATCCTCCTCGGGCTCGCAGTATTTT

D: TRBD2
V: TRBV29-1
size: -
J: TRBJ2-3
CDR3: CSVEFVASGRRGVTDTQYF
DNA: TGCAGCGTTGAATTTGTAGCTAGCGGGAGGCGGGGGGTCACAGACACGCAGTATTTT

D: TRBD1
V: TRBV6-5
size: -
J: TRBJ1-2
CDR3: CASRLTRRGPYGYTF
DNA: TGTGCCAGCCGCCTAACGCGTAGGGGGCCCTATGGCTACACCTTC

D: TRBD2
V: TRBV20-1
size: -
J: TRBJ2-1
CDR3: CSARAASGSIYNEQFF
DNA: TGCAGTGCTAGAGCGGCTAGCGGGAGTATTTACAATGAGCAGTTCTTC

D: TRBD2
V: TRBV15
size: -
J: TRBJ2-7
CDR3: CAASRAGLEQYF
DNA: TGTGCCGCCAGCAGAGCGGGGCTCGAGCAGTACTTC

D: -
V: TRBV2
size: -
J: TRBJ1-1
CDR3: CASSPGSASTEAFF
DNA: TGTGCCAGCAGCCCTGGGTCAGCAAGCACTGAAGCTTTCTTT

D: -
V: TRBV6-5
size: -
J: TRBJ2-5
CDR3: CASSYSSQTQETQYF
DNA: TGTGCCAGCAGTTACTCTAGCCAGACCCAAGAGACCCAGTACTTC

D: -
V: TRBV19
size: -
J: TRBJ2-4
CDR3: CASSIAPSNIQYF
DNA: TGTGCCAGTAGTATAGCCCCCTCAAACATTCAGTACTTC

D: TRBD1
V: TRBV4-2
size: few
J: TRBJ1-1
CDR3: CASSQKSDRGAFF
DNA: TGTGCCAGCAGCCAGAAATCTGACAGGGGAGCTTTCTTT

D: -
V: TRBV18
size: few
J: TRBJ2-7
CDR3: CASSPQGFYEQYF
DNA: TGTGCCAGCTCACCACAGGGTTTCTACGAGCAGTACTTC

D: TRBD1
V: TRBV10-3
size: once
J: TRBJ2-1
CDR3: CAISESGTEQTQFF
DNA: TGTGCCATCAGTGAGTCAGGGACAGAGCAGACCCAGTTCTTC

D: -
V: TRBV29-1
size: -
J: TRBJ2-7
CDR3: CSANGFRDLGDEQYF
DNA: TGCAGCGCGAATGGGTTTAGGGATTTGGGGGACGAGCAGTACTTC

D: -
V: TRBV10-1
size: -
J: TRBJ2-1
CDR3: CASSPRGRYNEQFF
DNA: TGCGCCAGCAGTCCCAGGGGAAGATACAATGAGCAGTTCTTC

D: -
V: TRBV27
size: -
J: TRBJ1-2
CDR3: CASSLSVEGSGYTF
DNA: TGTGCCAGCAGTTTATCCGTTGAGGGATCCGGCTACACCTTC

D: -
V: TRBV7-9
size: -
J: TRBJ1-1
CDR3: CASSLIGVRNTEAFF
DNA: TGTGCCAGCAGCTTAATCGGGGTCCGCAACACTGAAGCTTTCTTT

D: -
V: TRBV25-1
size: -
J: TRBJ1-5
CDR3: CASREGVEGPQHF
DNA: TGTGCCAGCCGGGAAGGTGTGGAGGGGCCCCAGCATTTT

D: -
V: TRBV25-1
size: -
J: TRBJ2-1
CDR3: CASSGDGRAAYNEQFF
DNA: TGTGCCAGCAGTGGGGACGGGCGGGCGGCCTACAATGAGCAGTTCTTC

D: -
V: TRBV11-2
size: -
J: TRBJ2-3
CDR3: CASSSWKGPRGSTDTQYF
DNA: TGTGCCAGCAGCTCCTGGAAGGGACCAAGAGGTTCGACAGATACGCAGTATTTT

D: -
V: TRBV4-1
size: -
J: TRBJ1-4
CDR3: CASSQVRNIRGGSEKLFF
DNA: TGCGCCAGCAGCCAAGTAAGAAATATTAGAGGGGGATCTGAAAAACTGTTTTTT

D: TRBD2
V: TRBV20-1
size: few
J: TRBJ2-3
CDR3: CSASVKSGGPADTQYF
DNA: TGCAGTGCTAGTGTAAAAAGCGGGGGGCCCGCAGATACGCAGTATTTT

D: -
V: TRBV11-2
size: few
J: TRBJ2-7
CDR3: CASTPQRVPSYEQYF
DNA: TGTGCCAGCACCCCTCAGCGGGTCCCTTCCTACGAGCAGTACTTC